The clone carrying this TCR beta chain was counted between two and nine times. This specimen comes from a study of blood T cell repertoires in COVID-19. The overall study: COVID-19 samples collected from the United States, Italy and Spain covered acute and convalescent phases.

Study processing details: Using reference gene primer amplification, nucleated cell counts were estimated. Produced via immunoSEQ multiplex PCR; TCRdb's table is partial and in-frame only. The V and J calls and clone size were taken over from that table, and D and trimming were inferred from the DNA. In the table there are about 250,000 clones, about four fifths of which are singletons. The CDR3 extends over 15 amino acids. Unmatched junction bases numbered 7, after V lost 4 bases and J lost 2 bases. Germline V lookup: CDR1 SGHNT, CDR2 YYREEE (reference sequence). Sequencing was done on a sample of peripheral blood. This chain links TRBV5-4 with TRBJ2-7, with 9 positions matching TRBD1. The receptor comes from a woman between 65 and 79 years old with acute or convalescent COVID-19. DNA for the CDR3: TGTGCCAGCAGCCGCCCGGGACAGGGTCCCTACGAGCAGTACTTC. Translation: CASSRPGQGPYEQYF.